This is a list of T cell receptor beta chains from one sample in a study of blood T cell repertoires in COVID-19. Sequencing used immunoSEQ multiplex PCR; TCRdb keeps in-frame clones, though not all of them. The table includes some 190,000 clones, over 75% detected once. The specimen sequenced was peripheral blood. These receptor sequences come from a woman between 45 and 60 years old with acute or convalescent COVID-19. The conserved cysteine and the conserved F or W are not part of the CDR3 here.

j_call cdr3_length v_call cdr3_aa
TRBJ2-7 11 TRBV10-3 AISGGQPYEQY
TRBJ2-3 13 TRBV30 AWRKFSGSTDTQY
TRBJ2-3 11 TRBV11-3 ASSPSGVDTQY
TRBJ1-1 13 TRBV28 ASSRSQGLSTEAF
TRBJ2-4 18 TRBV6-1 ASSEDSPTGILLAKNIQY
TRBJ2-7 12 TRBV9 ASSSGGGAREQY
TRBJ2-4 13 TRBV19 ASSIGQGRQNIQY
TRBJ2-7 14 TRBV5-8 ASSQNIGTGNYEQY
TRBJ1-6 12 TRBV2 ASSLGQKDSPLH
TRBJ2-1 12 TRBV6-5 ATQRQGGSDEQF
TRBJ2-2 13 TRBV7-2 ASSLAYSHTGELF
TRBJ1-4 13 TRBV11-2 ASSFRSATNEKLF
TRBJ2-3 13 TRBV3-1/TRBV3-2 ASSQVGLYTDTQY
TRBJ2-1 10 TRBV5-4 ASSATYNEQF
TRBJ1-1 11 TRBV19 ASSIRGNTEAF
TRBJ2-1 12 TRBV12-5 ASGASGRNNEQF
TRBJ1-2 19 TRBV28 ASKLAGTGGLGQSRDYGYT
TRBJ1-4 13 TRBV5-4 ASSPQGGAGEKLF
TRBJ2-1 12 TRBV6-5 ASNPGLSYNEQF
TRBJ2-3 12 TRBV6-5 ASRVVKTTDTQY
TRBJ1-3 13 TRBV28 ASSFSGGSGNTIY
TRBJ1-6 12 TRBV28 ASSLTGGHSPLH
TRBJ2-2 13 TRBV5-6 ASSPGLGDTGELF
TRBJ1-1 11 TRBV2 ASSHEMNTEAF
TRBJ1-5 10 TRBV12-3/TRBV12-4 ASSVQAQPQH
TRBJ2-4 13 TRBV5-1 ASSLEGLGKNIQY
TRBJ1-5 15 TRBV5-6 ASSSRLLRGPGQPQH
TRBJ2-3 14 TRBV3-1/TRBV3-2 ASSQPVAGDTDTQY
TRBJ2-1 13 TRBV20-1 SASTGTSGFNEQF
TRBJ1-4 13 TRBV5-8 ASSLWTGGGEKLF
TRBJ2-3 12 TRBV10-2 ASRLTSGTDTQY
TRBJ1-1 14 TRBV9 ASSALGTSPNAEAF
TRBJ2-1 10 TRBV24-1 ATGTGISEQF
TRBJ1-1 13 TRBV28 ASSLPPAGRAEAF
TRBJ2-6 12 TRBV30 AWSVRSGANVLT
TRBJ2-1 13 TRBV7-9 ASSFVSGEVNEQF
TRBJ2-5 14 TRBV24-1 ATSGMGQGAIETQY
TRBJ1-1 11 TRBV30 AWMGHENTEAF
TRBJ2-1 15 TRBV5-1 ASSLEGTRSSYNEQF
TRBJ2-2 12 TRBV15 ATRRGGSTGELF
TRBJ1-2 15 TRBV27 ASSSDRSGSPSYGYT
TRBJ2-7 14 TRBV19 ASSTRRGISSYEQY
TRBJ1-6 15 TRBV15 ATSPPGGGTKGSPLH
TRBJ2-7 13 TRBV19 ASSIKQGPSYEQY
TRBJ1-1 13 TRBV30 AWRAPGGGNTEAF
TRBJ1-5 17 TRBV28 ASSLSGQGWSISNQPQH
TRBJ2-1 14 TRBV18 ASSPRSGRGYNEQF
TRBJ1-1 12 TRBV7-2 ASSLGYRQTEAF
TRBJ2-3 12 TRBV7-2 ASKGDTVTDTQY
TRBJ1-2 12 TRBV5-1 ASRTEDRSYGYT
TRBJ2-2 14 TRBV24-1 ATSDLTTGNTGELF
TRBJ1-5 14 TRBV24-1 ATRPVSKYSNQPQH
TRBJ1-5 15 TRBV5-6 ASSSFGTGLIGQPQH
TRBJ2-7 13 TRBV28 ASSLQRVTSGSAY
TRBJ2-1 14 TRBV9 ASSGYSGRVSNEQF
TRBJ1-5 15 TRBV14 ASSLASAVPFNQPQH
TRBJ2-5 12 TRBV6-1 ASSRDRVEETQY
TRBJ1-2 12 TRBV7-2 ASSLASGPYGYT
TRBJ2-7 12 TRBV5-1 ASALQVSSYEQY